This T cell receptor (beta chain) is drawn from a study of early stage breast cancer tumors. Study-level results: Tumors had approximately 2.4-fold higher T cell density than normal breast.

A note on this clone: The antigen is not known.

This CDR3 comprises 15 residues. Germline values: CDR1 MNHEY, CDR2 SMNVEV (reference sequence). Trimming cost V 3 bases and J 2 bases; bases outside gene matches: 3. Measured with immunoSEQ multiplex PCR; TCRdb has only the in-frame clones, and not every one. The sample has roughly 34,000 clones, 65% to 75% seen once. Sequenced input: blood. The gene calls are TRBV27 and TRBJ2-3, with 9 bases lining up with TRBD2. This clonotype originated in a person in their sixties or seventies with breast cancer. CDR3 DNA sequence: TGTGCCAGCAGTTTGGCTAGCGGGATCACAGATACGCAGTATTTT. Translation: CASSLASGITDTQYF.